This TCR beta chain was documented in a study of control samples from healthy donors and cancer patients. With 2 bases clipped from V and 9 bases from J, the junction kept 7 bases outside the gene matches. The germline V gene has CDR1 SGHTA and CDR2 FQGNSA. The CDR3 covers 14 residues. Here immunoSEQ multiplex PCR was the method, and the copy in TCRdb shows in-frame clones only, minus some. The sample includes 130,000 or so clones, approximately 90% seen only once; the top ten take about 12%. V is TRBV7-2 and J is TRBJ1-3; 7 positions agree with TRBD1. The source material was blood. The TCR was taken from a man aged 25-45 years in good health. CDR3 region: CASSLTDREGTIYF. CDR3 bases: TGTGCCAGCAGCTTAACCGACAGGGAGGGCACCATATATTTT.